This T cell receptor beta chain was found in a study of patients and donors after allogeneic stem cell transplantation. V was cut by 0 bases and J by 4 bases, with 23 bases left in between. The CDR3 sequence is 19 residues long. Germline assignment: CDR1 SGHRS and CDR2 YFSETQ. MiXCR, run by TCRdb on the RT-PCR reads, gives a single entry per CDR3 protein. The sample shows about 40,000 distinct CDR3 sequences, roughly 30% of them seen only once. The source is a human donor who was either an allogeneic HSCT recipient or a stem cell or donor lymphocyte infusion donor (not recorded which). It is not recorded whose cells these are; they may come from a transplant donor. The V gene is TRBV5-1, the J gene TRBJ2-1, with D possibly being TRBD1 (6 bases). The sequenced material came from blood, either unsorted or a sorted T cell fraction (not recorded which). CDR3 bases: TGCGCCAGCAGCTTGGAGGGCCCCTTTAAAAAAGGGGGATACAATGAGCAGTTCTTC. This encodes CASSLEGPFKKGGYNEQFF. Full variable domain (missing parts from reference TRBV5-1 and TRBJ2-1): KAGVTQTPRYLIKTRGQQVTLSCSPISGHRSVSWYQQTPGQGLQFLFEYFSETQRNKGNFPGRFSGRQFSNSRSEMNVSTLELGDSALYLCASSLEGPFKKGGYNEQFFGPGTRLTVL.